Below, 28 T cell receptor beta chains from the same sample are listed, as sequenced in a study of graft-versus-host responses after intestinal transplantation. Some clones are missing from TCRdb's copy, which holds only in-frame ones; the method was immunoSEQ multiplex PCR. Of around 110,000 clones in the sample, approximately 93% were seen once. Their specific antigens are unknown. The source was unstimulated CD8+ T cells sorted from spleen or lymph node cells, collected before transplant. Every receptor here comes from a human donor who was the organ donor for an intestinal transplant.

The chain carries TRBV19 and TRBJ2-7, with 9 positions matching TRBD1. Trimming took 4 bases from V and 3 from J; bases not matched to a gene: 7. The CDR3 runs to 15 residues. The V gene's germline CDR1 is LNHDA and CDR2 SQIVND (reference sequence). The CDR3 sequence is CASSKGPGQGYEQYF. In DNA, the CDR3 is TGTGCCAGTAGTAAGGGGCCGGGACAGGGCTACGAGCAGTACTTC.

V and J are TRBV4-2 and TRBJ1-2, with D unclear. V lost 1 base and J 0 bases, leaving 9 bases between the germline ends. Germline loops: CDR1 LGHNA, CDR2 YNFKEQ. The CDR3 is 15 amino acids. CDR3 protein: CASSQVTSTNYGYTF. The CDR3 DNA is TGTGCCAGCAGCCAAGTCACAAGTACTAACTATGGCTACACCTTC.

V and J are TRBV9 and TRBJ2-1, with D perhaps matching TRBD1 or TRBD2 (6 bases each). The length of the CDR3 is 14 residues. Germline V CDR1 and CDR2: SGDLS, YYNGEE. Trimming removed 4 bases at V and 8 bases at J, with 16 bases between. The DNA of the CDR3 is TGTGCCAGCAGCCCGTGGGGGGCCCGCGATGAGCAGTTCTTC. Its protein is CASSPWGARDEQFF.

The chain couples TRBV4-1 to TRBJ2-1; tentative D call: TRBD1 (6 bases). CDR3 size: 19 residues. CDR1 is MGHRA, CDR2 YSYEKL, per germline. V lost 7 bases, J lost 5 bases, and 30 bases lay in between. DNA of the CDR3: TGCGCCAGCACAAAGACTCCAGGGGAAGAATGGGATATAAACAATGAGCAGTTCTTC. Translation gives CASTKTPGEEWDINNEQFF.

This clone was seen more than once but under ten times. The chain carries TRBV19 and TRBJ2-7; 9 bases agree with TRBD2. Germline CDR1 and CDR2: LNHDA and SQIVND (reference sequence). V gave up 7 bases and J gave up 1 base; unmatched junction bases: 8. CDR3 length: 15 residues. The CDR3 DNA reads as TGTGCCAGTATGGGGCTAGCGGGAACGTCCTACGAGCAGTACTTC. It yields the protein CASMGLAGTSYEQYF.

V and J are TRBV7-9 and TRBJ1-1; D is unresolved. CDR1 and CDR2 from the germline V gene are SEHNR and FQNEAQ (reference sequence). Trimming cost V 2 bases and J 3 bases, with 7 bases left between them. This CDR3 is 13 amino acids long. CDR3 sequence: CASSLLQHTEAFF. The CDR3 DNA is TGTGCCAGCAGCTTATTGCAACACACTGAAGCTTTCTTT. The full variable domain, in which reference TRBV7-9 and TRBJ1-1 provide the parts outside the CDR3, is DTGVSQNPRHKITKRGQNVTFRCDPISEHNRLYWYRQTLGQGPEFLTYFQNEAQLEKSRLLSDRFSAERPKGSFSTLEIQRTEQGDSAMYLCASSLLQHTEAFFGQGTRLTVV.

This clone has just one count. This chain uses TRBV7-3 with TRBJ2-3; 8 bases are a match to TRBD2. The junction had 6 bases not matched to a gene; V was cut back by 1 base and J by 0 bases. The length of the CDR3 is 17 residues. Germline V gene data show CDR1 as SGHTA and CDR2 as FQGTGA. CDR3: CASSLRPSGPSTDTQYF. The CDR3 region has the DNA TGTGCCAGCAGCTTAAGGCCTAGCGGGCCTAGCACAGATACGCAGTATTTT.

The chain has TRBV4-1 and TRBJ1-5; D unclear. The V gene lost 0 bases and the J gene lost 3 bases, with 9 bases spanning the gap. The CDR3 extends over 15 amino acids. Germline V gene sequence: CDR1 MGHRA, CDR2 YSYEKL. The CDR3 spells CASSQDGPINQPQHF. The CDR3 coding sequence is TGCGCCAGCAGCCAAGACGGACCGATCAATCAGCCCCAGCATTTT.

The table lists this clone with a count of one. The rearrangement uses TRBV5-5 and TRBJ1-5; D is uncertain. Per germline, CDR1 SGHKS and CDR2 YYEKEE (reference sequence). Deletions cut 4 bases from V and 7 bases from J, with 18 bases between. CDR3 length: 15 residues. DNA of the CDR3: TGTGCCAGCAGCGCAAGACCGGGTAGTGGGCAGCCCCAGCATTTT. Translated: CASSARPGSGQPQHF.

The genes are TRBV6-5 and TRBJ2-2; TRBD2 might be the D (5 bases). Trimming pared 0 bases from V and 10 bases from J, leaving 12 bases between. Germline V lookup: CDR1 MNHEY, CDR2 SVGAGI. The CDR3 extends over 14 amino acids. The CDR3 loop reads CASSYSSRVEELFF. CDR3 nucleotides: TGTGCCAGCAGTTACTCGTCGCGGGTGGAGGAGCTGTTTTTT.

CDR3 sequence (DNA): TGTGCCAGCAGCTTACAGGGCGGTCAGCCCCAGCATTTT. Residues: CASSLQGGQPQHF. The chain carries TRBV7-8 and TRBJ1-5; maybe TRBD1 (5 bases). Germline CDR1 SGHVS, CDR2 FQNEAQ. The CDR3 runs to 13 residues. V was clipped by 2 bases and J by 6 bases, with 8 bases between them. Based on the CDR3 plus reference TRBV7-8 and TRBJ1-5, the full variable domain is GAGVSQSPRYKVAKRGQDVALRCDPISGHVSLFWYQQALGQGPEFLTYFQNEAQLDKSGLPSDRFFAERPEGSVSTLKIQRTQQEDSAVYLCASSLQGGQPQHFGDGTRLSIL.

This chain joins TRBV6-5 and TRBJ1-5, with 10 bases identical to TRBD1. V was pared by 10 bases and J by 6 bases, with 9 bases of the junction left unmatched. In germline, CDR1 is MNHEY, CDR2 SVGAGI. The CDR3 is 14 residues long. The CDR3 here is CATKDRGYGQPQHF. As DNA, the CDR3 is TGTGCCACCAAGGACAGGGGGTATGGTCAGCCCCAGCATTTT.

The chain recombines TRBV7-9 with TRBJ2-7, with 9 bases matching TRBD1. Looked up from germline, CDR1 is SEHNR and CDR2 is FQNEAQ (reference sequence). The J segment lost 3 bases and the V segment lost 4 bases, leaving 10 bases of the junction unmatched. The CDR3 spans 16 residues. This CDR3 reads CASSYSTGTGFYEQYF. The CDR3 DNA is TGTGCCAGCAGCTACAGCACCGGGACAGGGTTCTACGAGCAGTACTTC. The full variable domain, completed using reference TRBV7-9 and TRBJ2-7, is DTGVSQNPRHKITKRGQNVTFRCDPISEHNRLYWYRQTLGQGPEFLTYFQNEAQLEKSRLLSDRFSAERPKGSFSTLEIQRTEQGDSAMYLCASSYSTGTGFYEQYFGPGTRLTVT.

The chain employs TRBV5-5 and TRBJ2-3; tentatively, D is TRBD1 or TRBD2 (6 bases each). With 1 base removed from V and 2 bases from J, the gap between germline ends came to 8 bases. CDR1 SGHKS and CDR2 YYEKEE come from the germline V gene (reference sequence). This CDR3 has 14 residues. The chain's CDR3 is CASSLRGDTDTQYF. CDR3 sequence (DNA): TGTGCCAGCAGCTTGAGGGGGGACACAGATACGCAGTATTTT. The full variable domain, with the rest looked up from reference TRBV5-5 and TRBJ2-3, is DAGVTQSPTHLIKTRGQQVTLRCSPISGHKSVSWYQQVLGQGPQFIFQYYEKEERGRGNFPDRFSARQFPNYSSELNVNALLLGDSALYLCASSLRGDTDTQYFGPGTRLTVL.

This chain uses TRBV7-9 with TRBJ1-5; the D gene is possibly TRBD1 (5 bases). CDR1 and CDR2 from the germline V gene are SEHNR and FQNEAQ (reference sequence). Trimming cost V 0 bases and J 3 bases, with 9 bases left between them. The CDR3 sequence is 15 residues long. The CDR3 DNA reads TGTGCCAGCAGCTTAGCCGGACACATCAATCAGCCCCAGCATTTT. It yields the protein CASSLAGHINQPQHF.

This clone occurred once. The chain combines TRBV25-1 with TRBJ2-7; 9 bases align to TRBD1. The CDR3 loop spans 11 amino acids. Germline V gene data show CDR1 as MGHDK and CDR2 as SYGVNS. V shed 8 bases, J shed 8 bases, and the junction held 4 bases outside the gene matches. CDR3 region: CASGQGSQQYF. Written as DNA, the CDR3 is TGTGCCAGCGGACAGGGGTCGCAGCAGTACTTC.

This rearrangement joins TRBV6-6 to TRBJ1-1; D is unresolved. Germline V gene sequence: CDR1 MNHNY, CDR2 SVGAGI (reference sequence). Trimming cost V 8 bases and J 6 bases, with 7 bases left between them. The CDR3 loop spans 10 amino acids. In nucleotides, the CDR3 is TGTGCCAGCGGTTCAGCTGAAGCTTTCTTT. Encoded protein: CASGSAEAFF.

In the case of this clone: The junction departs from germline at one end; a sequencing error may be responsible. The V and J genes are TRBV5-6 and TRBJ1-1; the match to TRBD1 covers 10 bases. Germline V CDR1 and CDR2: SGHDT, YYEEEE. The CDR3 spans 14 residues. The CDR3 sequence is CASSRGQGIRSYLF. As DNA, the CDR3 is TGTGCCAGCAGCAGGGGACAGGGGATTCGATCGTACCTCTTT.

Only one count was recorded for this clone. For the CDR3, the DNA is TGTGCCAGTAGTACCTCCCTCACCGGGGAGCTGTTTTTT. Its protein product is CASSTSLTGELFF. The chain combines TRBV19 with TRBJ2-2, with no clear D. There are 13 residues in the CDR3. V lost 4 bases and J lost 4, with 7 bases in between. Germline CDR1 reads LNHDA; CDR2 reads SQIVND (reference sequence).

The chain joins TRBV2 to TRBJ2-1; the D gene could be TRBD1 or TRBD2 (5 bases each). The V gene lost 3 bases and the J gene lost 8 bases, with 17 bases spanning the gap. The CDR3 has 15 residues. CDR1 and CDR2 (germline): SNHLY, FYNNEI. CDR3 DNA: TGTGCCAGCAGTGAGATCCGCCAGGGAGAATATGAGCAGTTCTTC. It specifies CASSEIRQGEYEQFF.

The chain joins TRBV4-1 to TRBJ2-7; D gene uncertain. Trimming shortened V by 0 bases and J by 1 base, and 10 bases separated the two germline ends. CDR1 is MGHRA and CDR2 is YSYEKL in the germline V gene. The CDR3 covers 15 residues. CDR3: CASSQDWPVSYEQYF. The CDR3 DNA follows: TGCGCCAGCAGCCAAGATTGGCCTGTATCCTACGAGCAGTACTTC.

The CDR3 reads CASSLVGSGIYEQYF. For the CDR3, the DNA is TGTGCCAGCAGCTTAGTTGGTAGCGGGATCTACGAGCAGTACTTC. This chain joins TRBV7-8 and TRBJ2-7, with 8 bases fitting TRBD2. Trimming at V came to 1 base and at J to 3 bases, leaving 5 bases not matched to a gene. Germline V gene lookup returns CDR1 SGHVS and CDR2 FQNEAQ. The CDR3 is 15 amino acids.

The chain couples TRBV5-6 to TRBJ1-5; D unclear. CDR3 size: 16 residues. In germline, CDR1 is SGHDT, CDR2 YYEEEE. Trimming stripped 2 bases from V and 0 bases from J, with 12 bases between. The CDR3 reads CASSFSHSYSNQPQHF. The CDR3, as DNA: TGTGCCAGCAGCTTTTCACACTCATATAGCAATCAGCCCCAGCATTTT.

The rearrangement links TRBV6-6 to TRBJ1-2; TRBD1 matches 9 bases. Germline V CDR1 and CDR2: MNHNY, SVGAGI (reference sequence). The CDR3 is 13 residues long. Losses at the gene ends were 6 bases for V and 8 bases for J; bases not matched to a gene: 7. Written as DNA, the CDR3 is TGTGCCAGCAGCCTGGGACAGGGTAGCGGCTACACCTTC. Its translation is CASSLGQGSGYTF.

The chain recombines TRBV9 with TRBJ2-5; either TRBD1 or TRBD2 may supply D (5 bases each). The germline V gene encodes CDR1 SGDLS and CDR2 YYNGEE. This CDR3 is 13 amino acids long. Trimming cost V 3 bases and J 1 base, with 7 bases left between them. The CDR3 here is CASSGGSQETQYF. DNA for the CDR3: TGTGCCAGCAGCGGGGGGTCCCAAGAGACCCAGTACTTC.

V and J are TRBV7-6 and TRBJ2-3, with D tentatively TRBD1 (6 bases). The V gene's germline CDR1 is SGHVS and CDR2 FNYEAQ. V lost 3 bases and J 2 bases, leaving 12 bases between the germline ends. This CDR3 is built from 15 residues. The CDR3, as DNA: TGTGCCAGCAGCTTTGGGACACCTCCCACAGATACGCAGTATTTT. This translates into CASSFGTPPTDTQYF.

This chain connects TRBV5-6 to TRBJ2-7, with 10 positions matching TRBD2. The germline V gene encodes CDR1 SGHDT and CDR2 YYEEEE. Trimming at V came to 1 base and at J to 0 bases, leaving 13 bases not matched to a gene. The CDR3 length is 19 residues. For the CDR3, the DNA is TGTGCCAGCAGCTTGAAACTAGCGGGACCGCCTTGGGCCTCCTACGAGCAGTACTTC. Translation: CASSLKLAGPPWASYEQYF.

This chain links TRBV11-2 with TRBJ2-7; D is perhaps TRBD1 or TRBD2 (5 bases each). The CDR3 runs to 15 residues. Germline V CDR1 and CDR2: SGHAT, FQNNGV. V was clipped by 3 bases and J by 7 bases, with 19 bases between them. Written as DNA, the CDR3 is TGTGCCAGCAGCTTTGGGGTCTCCATGGGGGAGGAGCAGTACTTC. This encodes CASSFGVSMGEEQYF. Using reference TRBV11-2 and TRBJ2-7 for the parts outside the CDR3, the full variable domain is EAGVAQSPRYKIIEKRQSVAFWCNPISGHATLYWYQQILGQGPKLLIQFQNNGVVDDSQLPKDRFSAERLKGVDSTLKIQPAKLEDSAVYLCASSFGVSMGEEQYFGPGTRLTVT.